This T cell receptor (beta chain) was sequenced for a study of blood T cell repertoires in COVID-19 (dated by TCRdb to the early 2020s). General notes on the study: Samples from collaborators originated in the United States, Italy and Spain and spanned both the acute and convalescent phases of COVID-19. The material from the prospective study consisted of cDNA or gDNA derived from T cells, B-cell-depleted T cells, or PBMCs. Subjects who had been exposed to COVID-19, were actively infected with it, or had recovered from it provided the deeply sampled blood TCRbeta repertoires that made up the dataset. The repertoires were released in a freely available public database intended as a resource for research on the immune response to SARS-CoV-2. Samples came from the ongoing ImmuneRACE study (first 160 participants) plus 1,254 subjects from 6 global collaborators. Nearly every sample came with metadata listing a de-identified subject ID, COVID-19 status, age in years and sex. Where available, HLA class I and class II types were taken from metadata supplied by the sample provider and were not determined by assay-based typing. The full study reports these points: The quantity of clinical and demographic metadata differed by source and by participant and was supplied without curation.

In this sample, this clone turned up a few times. Its cognate antigen has yet to be identified. One base away there is no much larger clone; base qualities are not given. Other DNA sequences in this sample translate to the same CDR3. Each collaborating institution followed its own protocols to collect whole blood in K2EDTA tubes. For TCRbeta analysis, collaborator samples were shipped as frozen whole blood, as isolated PBMCs, or as DNA extracted from either sample type. Sequences LGHDT (CDR1) and YNNKEL (CDR2) are obtained from the germline V gene (reference sequence). V is reduced by 3 bases and J by 6 bases, leaving a spacing of 9 bases between them. Reading from cysteine to phenylalanine, the CDR3 counts 13 amino acids. The entry retains the CDR3 DNA only, 39 bases that are in frame from base 1. TCRbeta CDR3 regions were amplified from genomic DNA by means of the immunoSEQ Assay, a bias-controlled multiplex PCR. On the study's bioinformatics: The number of nucleated cells in each sample was estimated from the amplification of reference gene primers within the assay. Sequence reads were collapsed and filtered to measure the absolute abundance of every unique TCRbeta CDR3 rearrangement. For each sample, productive Simpson clonality was calculated as the square root of Simpson's diversity index over productive rearrangements. Held by TCRdb, this immuneACCESS table contains in-frame sequences only and omits some clones. Under half of the omission traces to an unresolved V gene where checked; the cause of the rest is unknown. Clone size and the V and J calls come from that table; the DNA yielded D and trimming. The sample has roughly 500,000 clones on record, 80% to 90% of them singletons. 3% to 4% of the sample lies in the top ten.

Sample: peripheral blood. The chain employs TRBV3-1 (or the pseudogene TRBV3-2) and TRBJ1-5; TRBD1 is a possible D gene, resting on 5 matching bases. The clonotype originates from a human donor in a cohort sampled during active COVID-19. The DNA sequence follows: TGTGCCAGCAGCCAGGGGGGTTCTCAGCCCCAGCATTTT. Translated, this gives CASSQGGSQPQHF.